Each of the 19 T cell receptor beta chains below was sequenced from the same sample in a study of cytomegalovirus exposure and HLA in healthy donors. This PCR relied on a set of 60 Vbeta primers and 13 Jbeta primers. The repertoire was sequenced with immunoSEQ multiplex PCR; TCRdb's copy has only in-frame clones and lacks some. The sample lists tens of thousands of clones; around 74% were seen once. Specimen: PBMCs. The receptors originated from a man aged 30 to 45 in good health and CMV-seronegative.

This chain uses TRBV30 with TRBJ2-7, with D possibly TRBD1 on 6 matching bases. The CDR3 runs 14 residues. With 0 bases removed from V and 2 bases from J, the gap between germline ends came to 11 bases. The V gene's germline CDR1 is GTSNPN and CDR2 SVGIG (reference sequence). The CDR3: CAWSVTGITYEQYF. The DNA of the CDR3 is TGTGCCTGGAGTGTAACAGGGATAACCTACGAGCAGTACTTC.

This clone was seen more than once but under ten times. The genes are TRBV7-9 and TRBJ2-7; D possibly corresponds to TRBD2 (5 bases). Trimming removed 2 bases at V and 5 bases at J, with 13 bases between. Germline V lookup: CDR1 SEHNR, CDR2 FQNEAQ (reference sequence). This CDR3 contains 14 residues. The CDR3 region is CASSLMRVVDEQYF. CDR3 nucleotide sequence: TGTGCCAGCAGCTTAATGCGGGTTGTCGACGAGCAGTACTTC.

The CDR3 nucleotides read TGTGCCAGCAGCTTAGTACTCAATGAGCAGTTCTTC. Translation: CASSLVLNEQFF. V is TRBV7-9 and J is TRBJ2-1; unclear D gene. This CDR3 is built from 12 residues. In germline, CDR1 is SEHNR, CDR2 FQNEAQ (reference sequence). V was shortened by 1 base and J by 6 bases, with 4 bases between the two germline ends. Based on the CDR3 plus reference TRBV7-9 and TRBJ2-1, the full variable domain is DTGVSQNPRHKITKRGQNVTFRCDPISEHNRLYWYRQTLGQGPEFLTYFQNEAQLEKSRLLSDRFSAERPKGSFSTLEIQRTEQGDSAMYLCASSLVLNEQFFGPGTRLTVL.

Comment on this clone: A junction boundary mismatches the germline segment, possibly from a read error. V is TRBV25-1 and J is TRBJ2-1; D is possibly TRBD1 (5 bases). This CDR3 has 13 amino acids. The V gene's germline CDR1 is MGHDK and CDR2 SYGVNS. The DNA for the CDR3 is TGTGCCAGCCGTGACTTCAGGGTGAGGGAGCAGTTCTTC. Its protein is CASRDFRVREQFF.

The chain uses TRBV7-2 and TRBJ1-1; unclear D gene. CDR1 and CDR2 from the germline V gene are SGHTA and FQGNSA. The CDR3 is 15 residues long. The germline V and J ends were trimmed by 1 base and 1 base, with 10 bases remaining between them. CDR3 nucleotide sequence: TGTGCCAGCAGCTTAGATGTTATGTCGAACACTGAAGCTTTCTTT. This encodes CASSLDVMSNTEAFF.

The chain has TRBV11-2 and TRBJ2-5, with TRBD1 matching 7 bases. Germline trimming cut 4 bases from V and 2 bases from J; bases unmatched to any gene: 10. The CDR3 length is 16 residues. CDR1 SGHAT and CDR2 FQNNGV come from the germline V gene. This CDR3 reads CASSSPRQGEQETQYF. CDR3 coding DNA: TGTGCCAGCAGCTCCCCACGACAGGGAGAACAAGAGACCCAGTACTTC.

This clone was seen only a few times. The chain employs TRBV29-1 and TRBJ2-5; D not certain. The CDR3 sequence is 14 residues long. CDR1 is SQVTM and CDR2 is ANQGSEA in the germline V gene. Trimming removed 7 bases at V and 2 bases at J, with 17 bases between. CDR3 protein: CSAVAQRIQETQYF. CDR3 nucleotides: TGCAGCGCCGTCGCCCAGCGCATACAAGAGACCCAGTACTTC.

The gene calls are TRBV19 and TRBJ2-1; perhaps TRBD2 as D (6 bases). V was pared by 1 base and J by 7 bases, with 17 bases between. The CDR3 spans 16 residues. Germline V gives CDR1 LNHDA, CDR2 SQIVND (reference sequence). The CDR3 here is CASSIGYGTQENEQFF. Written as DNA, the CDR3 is TGTGCCAGTAGTATAGGATATGGGACTCAGGAAAATGAGCAGTTCTTC.

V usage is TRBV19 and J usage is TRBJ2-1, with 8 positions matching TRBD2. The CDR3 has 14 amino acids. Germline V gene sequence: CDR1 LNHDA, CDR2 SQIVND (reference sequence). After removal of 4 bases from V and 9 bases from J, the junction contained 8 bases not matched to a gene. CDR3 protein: CASSTGTSGGEQFF. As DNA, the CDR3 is TGTGCCAGTAGTACAGGGACTAGTGGCGGTGAGCAGTTCTTC. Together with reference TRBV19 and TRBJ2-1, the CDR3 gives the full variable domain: DGGITQSPKYLFRKEGQNVTLSCEQNLNHDAMYWYRQDPGQGLRLIYYSQIVNDFQKGDIAEGYSVSREKKESFPLTVTSAQKNPTAFYLCASSTGTSGGEQFFGPGTRLTVL.

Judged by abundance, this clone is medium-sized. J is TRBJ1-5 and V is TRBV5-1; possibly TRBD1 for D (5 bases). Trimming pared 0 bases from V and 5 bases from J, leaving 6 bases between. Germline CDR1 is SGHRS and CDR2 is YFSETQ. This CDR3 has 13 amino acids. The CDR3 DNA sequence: TGCGCCAGCAGCTTGGCGGGGGATCAGCCCCAGCATTTT. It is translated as CASSLAGDQPQHF.

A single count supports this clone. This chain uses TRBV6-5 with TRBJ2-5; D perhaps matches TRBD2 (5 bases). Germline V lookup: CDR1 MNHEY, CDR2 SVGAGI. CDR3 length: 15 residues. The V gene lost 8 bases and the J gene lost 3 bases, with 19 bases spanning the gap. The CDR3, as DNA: TGTGCCAGCGGTCCGTGGGCGGGTTCAGAAGAGACCCAGTACTTC. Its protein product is CASGPWAGSEETQYF.

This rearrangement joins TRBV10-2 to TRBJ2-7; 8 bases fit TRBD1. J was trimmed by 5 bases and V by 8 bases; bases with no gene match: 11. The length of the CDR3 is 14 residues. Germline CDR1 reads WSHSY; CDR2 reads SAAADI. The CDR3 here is CASQGRTGFNEQYF. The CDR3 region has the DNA TGCGCCAGCCAAGGACGGACAGGGTTCAACGAGCAGTACTTC.

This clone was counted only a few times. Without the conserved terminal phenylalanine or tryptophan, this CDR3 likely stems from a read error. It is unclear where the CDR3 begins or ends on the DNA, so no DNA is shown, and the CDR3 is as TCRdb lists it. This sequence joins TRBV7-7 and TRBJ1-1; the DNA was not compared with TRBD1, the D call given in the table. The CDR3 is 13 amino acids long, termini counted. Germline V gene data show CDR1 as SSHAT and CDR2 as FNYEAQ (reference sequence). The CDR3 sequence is CASSLGQNTEALV.

The chain's CDR3 is CASSFSGQYYGYTF. The CDR3 DNA is TGTGCCAGCAGTTTCTCCGGACAGTACTATGGCTACACCTTC. The rearrangement uses TRBV27 and TRBJ1-2, with a possible D match to TRBD1 (6 bases). This CDR3 has 14 residues. V lost 3 bases to trimming and J lost 3 bases, with 11 bases between them. Germline V CDR1 and CDR2: MNHEY, SMNVEV (reference sequence).

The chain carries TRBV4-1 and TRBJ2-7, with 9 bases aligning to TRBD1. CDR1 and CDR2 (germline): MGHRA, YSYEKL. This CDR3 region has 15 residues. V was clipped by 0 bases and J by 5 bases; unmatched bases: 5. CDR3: CASSQDRDRVDEQYF. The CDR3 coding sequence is TGCGCCAGCAGCCAAGACCGGGACAGGGTGGACGAGCAGTACTTC.

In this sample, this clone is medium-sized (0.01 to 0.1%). The chain's CDR3 is CASSGTPSSYEQYF. The DNA of the CDR3 is TGTGCCAGCAGCGGGACTCCGAGCTCCTACGAGCAGTACTTC. V is TRBV5-4 and J is TRBJ2-7; tentative D call: TRBD2 (6 bases). V was shortened by 4 bases and J by 0 bases, with 11 bases between the two germline ends. The CDR3 loop spans 14 amino acids. Germline lookup yields CDR1 SGHNT and CDR2 YYREEE (reference sequence).

CDR3 in DNA: TGCAGCGTTGAAGTTGTTGTTTCGGAGACCCAGTACTTC. Protein product: CSVEVVVSETQYF. The V and J genes are TRBV29-1 and TRBJ2-5; no clear D gene. The CDR3 consists of 13 residues. Per the germline V gene, CDR1 is SQVTM and CDR2 is ANQGSEA. Trimming shortened V by 1 base and J by 5 bases, and 11 bases separated the two germline ends.

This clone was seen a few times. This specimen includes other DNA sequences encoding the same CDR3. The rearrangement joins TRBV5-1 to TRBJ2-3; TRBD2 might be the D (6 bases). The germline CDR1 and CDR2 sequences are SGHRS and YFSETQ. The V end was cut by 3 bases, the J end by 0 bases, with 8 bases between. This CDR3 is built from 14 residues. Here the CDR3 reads CASSSSGSTDTQYF. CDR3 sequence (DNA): TGCGCCAGCAGCTCAAGCGGGAGCACAGATACGCAGTATTTT.

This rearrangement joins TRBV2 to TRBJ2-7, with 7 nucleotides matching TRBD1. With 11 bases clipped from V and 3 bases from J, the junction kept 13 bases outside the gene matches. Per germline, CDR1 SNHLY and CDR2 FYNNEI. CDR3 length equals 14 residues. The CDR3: CACHRDSEDYEQYF. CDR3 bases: TGTGCCTGTCACCGGGACAGCGAAGACTACGAGCAGTACTTC.